Listed below are T cell receptor beta chains from one sample, sequenced in a study of OX40 agonist ivuxolimab in advanced cancers. Here immunoSEQ multiplex PCR was the method, and the copy in TCRdb shows in-frame clones only, minus some. The sample carries 17,000 or so clones, approximately 85% recorded once. Here the sequenced sample was CD4+ or CD8+ T cells sorted from blood, taken in a trial of the OX40 agonist ivuxolimab. Source of these receptors: an adult with an advanced solid tumor such as melanoma, head and neck, liver or kidney cancer. The CDR3 runs from the conserved cysteine through the conserved F or W. A D gene is named only where the DNA matches it firmly. Part of the rows lack a size; the others show once, few, many or a class for expanded clones.

>-|16|TRBD2|TRBJ2-1|TRBV7-6
CASSQTGTSIYDEQFF
TGTGCCAGCAGTCAAACCGGGACTAGCATCTACGATGAGCAGTTCTTC
>once|12|-|TRBJ2-1|TRBV5-4
CASSLVRSRQFF
TGTGCCAGCAGCCTGGTAAGGAGTAGGCAGTTCTTC
>-|14|TRBD1|TRBJ2-5|TRBV4-1
CASSQGTGMETQYF
TGCGCCAGCAGCCAGGGGACAGGGATGGAGACCCAGTACTTC
>-|14|-|TRBJ1-1|TRBV27
CASSPPGGNTEAFF
TGTGCCAGCAGTCCCCCGGGAGGGAACACTGAAGCTTTCTTT
>once|15|TRBD2|TRBJ2-2|TRBV6-5
CASSLAGGPDGELFF
TGTGCCAGCAGTTTAGCGGGAGGGCCGGACGGGGAGCTGTTTTTT
>few|12|TRBD1|TRBJ2-7|TRBV10-3
CAGGTGDDEQYF
TGTGCCGGAGGGACAGGGGACGACGAGCAGTACTTC
>-|12|-|TRBJ2-7|TRBV5-1
CASSPPSYEQYF
TGCGCCAGCAGCCCCCCCTCCTACGAGCAGTACTTC
>-|16|TRBD1|TRBJ2-7|TRBV4-3
CASSQDSGTGTYEQYF
TGCGCCAGCAGCCAAGATTCTGGGACAGGTACCTACGAGCAGTACTTC
>-|14|-|TRBJ1-5|TRBV28
CASSILGPNQPQHF
TGTGCCAGCAGCATTCTGGGGCCCAATCAGCCCCAGCATTTT
>-|18|-|TRBJ2-1|TRBV9
CASSVPSSLEGRYNEQFF
TGTGCCAGCAGCGTACCCTCAAGCCTGGAGGGCCGGTACAATGAGCAGTTCTTC
>-|17|TRBD2|TRBJ2-1|TRBV27
CASSLGTSGSSYNEQFF
TGTGCCAGCAGTTTAGGGACTAGCGGGAGCTCCTACAATGAGCAGTTCTTC
>-|16|-|TRBJ2-3|TRBV7-9
CASSSPRGAVTDTQYF
TGTGCCAGCAGCTCCCCACGGGGGGCCGTAACAGATACGCAGTATTTT
>-|16|TRBD2|TRBJ2-7|TRBV7-9
CASIPPGTSGSYEQYF
TGTGCCAGCATCCCCCCAGGGACTAGCGGGTCCTACGAGCAGTACTTC
>-|12|-|TRBJ2-3|TRBV28
CASSRGVYTQYF
TGTGCCAGCAGTCGCGGGGTTTATACGCAGTATTTT
>-|15|-|TRBJ2-3|TRBV13
CASSLEGLEEDTQYF
TGTGCCAGCAGCTTAGAGGGTTTAGAAGAAGATACGCAGTATTTT
>few|15|TRBD2|TRBJ2-7|TRBV13
CASSFPSGGGYEQYF
TGTGCCAGCAGCTTCCCTAGCGGGGGGGGATACGAGCAGTACTTC
>-|13|-|TRBJ1-1|TRBV27
CASSLNARTEAFF
TGTGCCAGCAGTTTAAATGCGCGGACTGAAGCTTTCTTT
>-|13|TRBD1|TRBJ2-4|TRBV11-2
CASSFRQGDIQYF
TGTGCCAGCAGCTTCCGACAGGGAGACATTCAGTACTTC
>-|15|TRBD2|TRBJ2-2|TRBV7-9
CASSSSGRVTGELFF
TGTGCCAGCAGCTCTAGCGGGAGGGTCACCGGGGAGCTGTTTTTT
>-|13|-|TRBJ1-2|TRBV2
CAAGRGDYYGYTF
TGTGCCGCCGGGAGGGGGGATTACTATGGCTACACCTTC
>-|14|TRBD2|TRBJ2-7|TRBV28
CASSPSGRSYEQYF
TGTGCCAGCAGTCCTAGCGGGAGGTCCTACGAGCAGTACTTC
>once|12|TRBD1|TRBJ2-1|TRBV27
CASSPGGYEQFF
TGTGCCAGTAGCCCAGGGGGTTATGAGCAGTTCTTC
>medium-sized|17|TRBD1|TRBJ2-7|TRBV14
CASSLSYGTGLFYEQYF
TGTGCCAGCAGCCTGAGCTACGGGACAGGGCTTTTTTACGAGCAGTACTTC
>-|16|-|TRBJ1-5|TRBV21-1
CASNPPTGDRYQPQHF
TGTGCCAGCAACCCGCCGACTGGGGACAGATATCAGCCCCAGCATTTT
>-|14|-|TRBJ2-3|TRBV10-1
CASSSPELTDTQYF
TGCGCCAGCAGTTCGCCTGAACTAACAGATACGCAGTATTTT
>-|16|-|TRBJ2-5|TRBV15
CATSRASTGARETQYF
TGTGCCACCAGCAGAGCAAGCACGGGAGCAAGGGAGACCCAGTACTTC
>-|14|TRBD2|TRBJ2-1|TRBV29-1
CSGAGLAGYNEQFF
TGCAGCGGTGCTGGACTAGCGGGTTACAATGAGCAGTTCTTC
>-|15|-|TRBJ2-5|TRBV11-3
CASSLTEIVWETQYF
TGTGCCAGCAGCTTAACGGAAATAGTATGGGAGACCCAGTACTTC
>-|13|-|TRBJ2-7|TRBV27
CASSSGLTYEQYF
TGTGCCAGCAGTTCCGGACTAACCTACGAGCAGTACTTC
>-|12|-|TRBJ2-7|TRBV10-2
CASSESTYEQYF
TGCGCCAGCAGTGAGTCGACCTACGAGCAGTACTTC
>-|14|-|TRBJ2-7|TRBV7-9
CASSFSGGTYEQYF
TGTGCCAGCAGCTTTTCTGGGGGAACCTACGAGCAGTACTTC
>few|15|-|TRBJ2-7|TRBV27
CASSLSDSSSYEQYF
TGTGCCAGCAGTTTATCGGACTCCAGCTCCTACGAGCAGTACTTC
>-|13|-|TRBJ2-7|TRBV28
CASSLLTSYEQYF
TGTGCCAGCAGTTTGTTAACGTCCTACGAGCAGTACTTC
>-|18|-|TRBJ2-1|TRBV7-8
CASSLLEAGRWGHNEQFF
TGTGCCAGCAGCTTACTCGAAGCGGGGAGGTGGGGGCACAATGAGCAGTTCTTC
>once|14|-|TRBJ2-1|TRBV27
CASSLSGPYNEQFF
TGTGCCAGCAGTTTATCAGGTCCTTACAATGAGCAGTTCTTC
>once|12|-|TRBJ1-1|TRBV27
CASSSGTTEAFF
TGTGCCAGCAGTTCAGGGACCACTGAAGCTTTCTTT
>-|13|-|TRBJ2-5|TRBV9
CASSASGVETQYF
TGTGCCAGCAGTGCCTCCGGAGTGGAGACCCAGTACTTC
>-|13|-|TRBJ1-2|TRBV6-6
CASSLGPTGGYTF
TGTGCCAGCAGTCTCGGGCCTACTGGCGGCTACACCTTC
>-|15|-|TRBJ1-5|TRBV28
CASRITGNSNQPQHF
TGTGCCAGCAGAATAACAGGGAATAGCAATCAGCCCCAGCATTTT
>-|22|TRBD2|TRBJ2-1|TRBV28
CASSPRGHPGQGGSLIRNEQFF
TGTGCCAGCAGTCCGCGTGGGCACCCCGGTCAAGGCGGGAGTTTAATAAGGAATGAGCAGTTCTTC
>-|14|TRBD1|TRBJ2-7|TRBV6-1
CASRAGQEGSEQYF
TGTGCCAGCAGAGCCGGACAGGAAGGCTCCGAGCAGTACTTC